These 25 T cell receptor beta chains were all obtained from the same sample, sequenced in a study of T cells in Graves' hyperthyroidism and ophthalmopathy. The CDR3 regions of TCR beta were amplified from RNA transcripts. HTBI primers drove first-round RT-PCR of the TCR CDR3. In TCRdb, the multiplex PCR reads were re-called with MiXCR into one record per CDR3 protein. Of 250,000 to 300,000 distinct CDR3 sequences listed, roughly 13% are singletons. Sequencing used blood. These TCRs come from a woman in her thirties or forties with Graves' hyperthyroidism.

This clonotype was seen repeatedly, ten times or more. This CDR3 reads CATSRSYEKLFF. CDR3 DNA sequence: TGTGCCACCTCCCGCAGTTATGAAAAACTGTTTTTT. V usage is TRBV2 and J usage is TRBJ1-4; D is unresolved. The CDR3 totals 12 residues. The V gene's germline CDR1 is SNHLY and CDR2 FYNNEI. V was cut by 10 bases and J by 6 bases, with 12 bases left in between. Full variable domain (outside the CDR3, taken from reference TRBV2 and TRBJ1-4): EPEVTQTPSHQVTQMGQEVILRCVPISNHLYFYWYRQILGQKVEFLVSFYNNEISEKSEIFDDQFSVERPDGSNFTLKIRSTKLEDSAMYFCATSRSYEKLFFGSGTQLSVL.

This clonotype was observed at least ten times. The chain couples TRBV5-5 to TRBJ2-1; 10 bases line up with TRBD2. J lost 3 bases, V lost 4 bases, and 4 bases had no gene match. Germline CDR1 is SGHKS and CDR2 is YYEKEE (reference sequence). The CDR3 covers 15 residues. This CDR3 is CASSTGLALYNEQFF. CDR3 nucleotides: TGTGCCAGCAGCACGGGACTAGCGCTCTACAATGAGCAGTTCTTC.

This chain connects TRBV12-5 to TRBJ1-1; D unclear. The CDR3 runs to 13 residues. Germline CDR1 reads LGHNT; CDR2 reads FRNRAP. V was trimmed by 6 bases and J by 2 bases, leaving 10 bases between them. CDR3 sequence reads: CASGHNLNTEAFF. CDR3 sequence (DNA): TGTGCTAGTGGCCACAATCTAAACACTGAAGCTTTCTTT. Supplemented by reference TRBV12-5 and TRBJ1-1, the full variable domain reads DARVTQTPRHKVTEMGQEVTMRCQPILGHNTVFWYRQTMMQGLELLAYFRNRAPLDDSGMPKDRFSAEMPDATLATLKIQPSEPRDSAVYFCASGHNLNTEAFFGQGTRLTVV.

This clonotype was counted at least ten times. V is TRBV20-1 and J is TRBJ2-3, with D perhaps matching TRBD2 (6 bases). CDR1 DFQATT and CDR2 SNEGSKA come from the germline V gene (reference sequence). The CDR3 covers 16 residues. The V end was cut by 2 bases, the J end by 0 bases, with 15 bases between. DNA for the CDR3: TGCAGTGCTAGACGGCAGCGGGCGGTTAGCACAGATACGCAGTATTTT. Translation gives CSARRQRAVSTDTQYF.

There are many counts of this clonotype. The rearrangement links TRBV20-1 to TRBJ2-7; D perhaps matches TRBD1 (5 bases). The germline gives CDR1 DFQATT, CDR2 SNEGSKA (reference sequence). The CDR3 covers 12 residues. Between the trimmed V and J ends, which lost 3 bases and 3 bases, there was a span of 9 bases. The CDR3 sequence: CSASKDNYEQYF. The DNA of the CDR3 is TGCAGTGCTAGTAAGGACAACTACGAGCAGTACTTC.

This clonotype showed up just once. The CDR3 nucleotides are TGTGCCAGTAACCGGGACTCTCTGAACACTGAAGCTTTCTTT. Protein: CASNRDSLNTEAFF. The V and J genes are TRBV7-9 and TRBJ1-1; perhaps TRBD1 as D (5 bases). The germline V gene encodes CDR1 SEHNR and CDR2 FQNEAQ (reference sequence). This CDR3 has 14 residues. Trimming took off 9 bases at V and 0 bases at J, with 14 bases between the two ends.

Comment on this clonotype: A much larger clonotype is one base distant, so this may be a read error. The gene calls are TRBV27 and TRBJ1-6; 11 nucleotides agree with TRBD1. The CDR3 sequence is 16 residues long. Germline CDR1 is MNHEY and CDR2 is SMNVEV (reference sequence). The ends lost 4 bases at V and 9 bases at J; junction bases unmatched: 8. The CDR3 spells CASSSGTGGYGSPLHF. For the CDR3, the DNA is TGTGCCAGCAGTTCCGGGACAGGGGGTTATGGTTCACCCCTCCACTTT.

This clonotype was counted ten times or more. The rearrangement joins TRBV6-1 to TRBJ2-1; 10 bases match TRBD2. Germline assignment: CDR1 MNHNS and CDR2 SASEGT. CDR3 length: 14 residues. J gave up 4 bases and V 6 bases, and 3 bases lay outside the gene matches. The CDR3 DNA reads TGTGCCAGCAGAACTAGCGGGAAATACAATGAGCAGTTCTTC. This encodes CASRTSGKYNEQFF.

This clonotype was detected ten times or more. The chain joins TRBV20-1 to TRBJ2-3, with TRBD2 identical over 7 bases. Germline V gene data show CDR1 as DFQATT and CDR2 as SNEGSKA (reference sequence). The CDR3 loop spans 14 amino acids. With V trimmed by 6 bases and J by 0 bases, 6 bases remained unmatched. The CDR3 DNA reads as TGCAGTGCACCAGCGGGGACTAGCACAGATACGCAGTATTTT. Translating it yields CSAPAGTSTDTQYF.

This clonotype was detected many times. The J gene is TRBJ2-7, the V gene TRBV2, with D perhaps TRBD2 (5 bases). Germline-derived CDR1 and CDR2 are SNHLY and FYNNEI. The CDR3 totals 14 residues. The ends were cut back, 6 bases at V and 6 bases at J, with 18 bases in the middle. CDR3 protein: CASRVSGYLGEQYF. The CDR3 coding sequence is TGTGCCAGCAGGGTGTCGGGGTACCTGGGCGAGCAGTACTTC.

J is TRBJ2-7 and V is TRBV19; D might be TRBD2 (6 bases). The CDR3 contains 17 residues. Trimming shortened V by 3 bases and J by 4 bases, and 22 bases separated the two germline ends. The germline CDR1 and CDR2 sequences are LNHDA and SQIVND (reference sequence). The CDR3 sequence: CASSIPHRSGAHYEQYF. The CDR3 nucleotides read TGTGCCAGTAGTATCCCACATCGTAGCGGAGCCCATTACGAGCAGTACTTC.

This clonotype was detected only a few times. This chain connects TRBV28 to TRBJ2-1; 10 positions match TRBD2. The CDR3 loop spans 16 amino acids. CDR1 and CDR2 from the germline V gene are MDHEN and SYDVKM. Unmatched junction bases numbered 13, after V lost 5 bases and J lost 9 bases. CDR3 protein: CASSAPTSGPLFEQFF. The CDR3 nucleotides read TGTGCCAGCAGTGCTCCGACTAGCGGGCCTCTCTTTGAGCAGTTCTTC. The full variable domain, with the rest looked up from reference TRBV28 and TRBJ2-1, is DVKVTQSSRYLVKRTGEKVFLECVQDMDHENMFWYRQDPGLGLRLIYFSYDVKMKEKGDIPEGYSVSREKKERFSLILESASTNQTSMYLCASSAPTSGPLFEQFFGPGTRLTVL.

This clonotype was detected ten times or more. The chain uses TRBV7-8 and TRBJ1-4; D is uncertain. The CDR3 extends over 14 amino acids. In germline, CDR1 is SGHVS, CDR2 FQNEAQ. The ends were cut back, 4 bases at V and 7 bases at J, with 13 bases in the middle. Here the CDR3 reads CASSSSGLVEKLFF. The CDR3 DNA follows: TGTGCCAGCAGCTCCTCAGGACTGGTTGAAAAACTGTTTTTT. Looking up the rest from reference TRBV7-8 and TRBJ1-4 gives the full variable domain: GAGVSQSPRYKVAKRGQDVALRCDPISGHVSLFWYQQALGQGPEFLTYFQNEAQLDKSGLPSDRFFAERPEGSVSTLKIQRTQQEDSAVYLCASSSSGLVEKLFFGSGTQLSVL.

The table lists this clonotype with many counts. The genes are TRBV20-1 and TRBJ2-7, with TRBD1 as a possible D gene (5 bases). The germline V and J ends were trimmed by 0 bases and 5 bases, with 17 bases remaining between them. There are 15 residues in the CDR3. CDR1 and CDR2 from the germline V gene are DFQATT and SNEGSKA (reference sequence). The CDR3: CSARESGGKGNEQYF. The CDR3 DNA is TGCAGTGCTAGAGAGTCCGGTGGGAAGGGGAACGAGCAGTACTTC.

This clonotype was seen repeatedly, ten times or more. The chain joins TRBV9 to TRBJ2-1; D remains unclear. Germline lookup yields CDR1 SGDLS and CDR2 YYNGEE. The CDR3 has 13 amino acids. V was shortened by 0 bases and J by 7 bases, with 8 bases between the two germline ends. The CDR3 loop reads CASSVASLNEQFF. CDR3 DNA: TGTGCCAGCAGCGTAGCGAGTTTAAATGAGCAGTTCTTC.

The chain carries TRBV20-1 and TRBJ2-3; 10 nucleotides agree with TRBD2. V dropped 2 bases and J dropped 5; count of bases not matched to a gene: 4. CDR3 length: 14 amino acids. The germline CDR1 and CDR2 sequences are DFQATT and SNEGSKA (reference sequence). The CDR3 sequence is CSARPAGGRDTQYF. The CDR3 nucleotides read TGCAGTGCTAGACCAGCGGGAGGGCGAGATACGCAGTATTTT.

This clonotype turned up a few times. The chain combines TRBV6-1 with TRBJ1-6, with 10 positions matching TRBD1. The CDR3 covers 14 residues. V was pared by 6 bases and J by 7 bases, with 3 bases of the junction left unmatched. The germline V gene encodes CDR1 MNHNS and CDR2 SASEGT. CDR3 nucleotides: TGTGCCAGCAGCAAGGGACAGGGGAATTCACCCCTCCACTTT. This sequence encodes CASSKGQGNSPLHF.

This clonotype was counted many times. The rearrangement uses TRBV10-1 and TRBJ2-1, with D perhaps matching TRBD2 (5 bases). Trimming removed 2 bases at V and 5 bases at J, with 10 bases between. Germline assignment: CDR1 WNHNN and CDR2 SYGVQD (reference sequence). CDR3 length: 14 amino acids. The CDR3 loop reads CASSEVATNNEQFF. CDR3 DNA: TGCGCCAGCAGTGAGGTAGCGACCAACAATGAGCAGTTCTTC.

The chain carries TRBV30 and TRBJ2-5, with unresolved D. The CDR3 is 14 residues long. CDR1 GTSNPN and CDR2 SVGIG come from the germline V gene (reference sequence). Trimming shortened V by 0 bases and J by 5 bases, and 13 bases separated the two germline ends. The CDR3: CAWSVGSLAETQYF. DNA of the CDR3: TGTGCCTGGAGTGTCGGGTCCTTGGCGGAGACCCAGTACTTC.

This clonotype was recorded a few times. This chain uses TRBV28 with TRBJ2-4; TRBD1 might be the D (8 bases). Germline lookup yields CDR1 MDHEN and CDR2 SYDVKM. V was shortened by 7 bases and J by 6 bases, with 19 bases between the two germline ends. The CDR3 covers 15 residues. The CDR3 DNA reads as TGTGCCAGCAAGAGGGGGGGGGACAGGACAAACATTCAGTACTTC. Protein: CASKRGGDRTNIQYF. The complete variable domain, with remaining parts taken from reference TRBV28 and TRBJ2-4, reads DVKVTQSSRYLVKRTGEKVFLECVQDMDHENMFWYRQDPGLGLRLIYFSYDVKMKEKGDIPEGYSVSREKKERFSLILESASTNQTSMYLCASKRGGDRTNIQYFGAGTRLSVL.

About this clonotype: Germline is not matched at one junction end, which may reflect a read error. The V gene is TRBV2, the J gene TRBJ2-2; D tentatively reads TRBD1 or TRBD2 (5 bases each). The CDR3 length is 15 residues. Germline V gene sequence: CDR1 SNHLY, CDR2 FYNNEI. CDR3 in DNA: TGTGCCAGCAGGGACGGGACGGTGAACGCCGGGGAGCTGTTTTTT. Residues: CASRDGTVNAGELFF.

CDR3 nucleotides: TGTGCCTCTCTCGGCCCGTTAGGAGGGGGGGAGACTGAAGCTTTCTTT. This translates into CASLGPLGGGETEAFF. The chain carries TRBV30 and TRBJ1-1; maybe TRBD1 (6 bases). CDR1 and CDR2 from the germline V gene are GTSNPN and SVGIG (reference sequence). The V end was cut by 7 bases, the J end by 5 bases, with 26 bases between. This CDR3 contains 16 residues.

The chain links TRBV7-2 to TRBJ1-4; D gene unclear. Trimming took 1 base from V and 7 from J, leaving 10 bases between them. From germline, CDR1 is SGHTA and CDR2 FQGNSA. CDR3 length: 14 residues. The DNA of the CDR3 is TGTGCCAGCAGCTTAGGTCAGAGCTCTGAAAAACTGTTTTTT. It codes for CASSLGQSSEKLFF.

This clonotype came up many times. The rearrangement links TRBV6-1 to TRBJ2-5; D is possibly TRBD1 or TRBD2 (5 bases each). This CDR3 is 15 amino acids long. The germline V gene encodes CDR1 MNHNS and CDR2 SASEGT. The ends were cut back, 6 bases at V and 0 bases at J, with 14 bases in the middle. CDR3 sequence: CASRQLGRHQETQYF. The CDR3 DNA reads TGTGCCAGCAGGCAGCTGGGACGGCACCAAGAGACCCAGTACTTC.

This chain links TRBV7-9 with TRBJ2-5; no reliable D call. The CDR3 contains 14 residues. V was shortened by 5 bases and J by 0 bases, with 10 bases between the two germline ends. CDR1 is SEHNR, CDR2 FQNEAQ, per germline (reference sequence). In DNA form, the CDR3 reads TGTGCCAGCAGCCCCTCAATGTACCAAGAGACCCAGTACTTC. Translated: CASSPSMYQETQYF.